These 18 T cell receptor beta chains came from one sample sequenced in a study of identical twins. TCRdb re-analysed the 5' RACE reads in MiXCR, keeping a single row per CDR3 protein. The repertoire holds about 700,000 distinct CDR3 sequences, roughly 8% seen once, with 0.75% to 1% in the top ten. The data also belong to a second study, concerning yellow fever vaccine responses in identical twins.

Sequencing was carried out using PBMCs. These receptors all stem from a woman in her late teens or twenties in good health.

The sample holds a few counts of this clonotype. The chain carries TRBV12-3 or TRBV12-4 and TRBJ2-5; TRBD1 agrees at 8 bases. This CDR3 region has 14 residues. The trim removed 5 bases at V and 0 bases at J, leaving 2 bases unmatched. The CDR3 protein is CASSNRGNQETQYF. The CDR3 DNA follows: TGTGCCAGCAGTAACAGGGGGAACCAAGAGACCCAGTACTTC.

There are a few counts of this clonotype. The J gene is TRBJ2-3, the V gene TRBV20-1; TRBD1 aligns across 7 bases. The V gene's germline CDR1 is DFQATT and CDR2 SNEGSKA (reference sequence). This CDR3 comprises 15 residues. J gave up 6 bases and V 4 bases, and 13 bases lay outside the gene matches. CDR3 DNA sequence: TGCAGTGCTACGAATTCACAGGGGCTGATGGATACGCAGTATTTT. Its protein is CSATNSQGLMDTQYF.

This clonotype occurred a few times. The CDR3 coding sequence is TGCGCCAGCAGCCAGGATCGAGGGACTAGCGGGATATGGGAGCAGTACTTC. Residues: CASSQDRGTSGIWEQYF. V is TRBV4-3 and J is TRBJ2-7; 13 nucleotides agree with TRBD2. V gave up 3 bases and J gave up 7 bases; unmatched junction bases: 12. CDR3 length: 17 amino acids. Germline assignment: CDR1 LGHNA and CDR2 YSLEER.

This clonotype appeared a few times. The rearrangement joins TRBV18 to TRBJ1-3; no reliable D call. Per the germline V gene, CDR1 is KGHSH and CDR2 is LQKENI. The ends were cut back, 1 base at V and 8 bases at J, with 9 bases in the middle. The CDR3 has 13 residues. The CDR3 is CASSPRNGDTIYF. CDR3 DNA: TGTGCCAGCTCACCACGAAACGGAGACACCATATATTTT.

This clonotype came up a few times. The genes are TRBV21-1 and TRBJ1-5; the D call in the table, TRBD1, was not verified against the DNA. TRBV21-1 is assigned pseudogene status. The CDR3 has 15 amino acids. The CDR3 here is CASSWGQNSNQPQHF. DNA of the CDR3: TGTGCCAGCAGCTGGGGACAGAATAGCAATCAGCCCCAGCATTTT.

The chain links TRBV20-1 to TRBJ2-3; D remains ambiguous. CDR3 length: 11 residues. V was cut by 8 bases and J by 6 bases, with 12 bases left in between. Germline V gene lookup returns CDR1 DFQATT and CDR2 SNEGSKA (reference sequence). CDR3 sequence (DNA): TGCAGTCCTCGGCGAGTGGATACGCAGTATTTT. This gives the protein CSPRRVDTQYF.

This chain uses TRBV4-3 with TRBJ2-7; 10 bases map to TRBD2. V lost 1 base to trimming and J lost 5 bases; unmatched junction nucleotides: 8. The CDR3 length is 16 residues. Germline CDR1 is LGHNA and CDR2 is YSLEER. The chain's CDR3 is CASSQVALAGANEQYF. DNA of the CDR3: TGCGCCAGCAGCCAAGTCGCCCTAGCGGGAGCCAACGAGCAGTACTTC.

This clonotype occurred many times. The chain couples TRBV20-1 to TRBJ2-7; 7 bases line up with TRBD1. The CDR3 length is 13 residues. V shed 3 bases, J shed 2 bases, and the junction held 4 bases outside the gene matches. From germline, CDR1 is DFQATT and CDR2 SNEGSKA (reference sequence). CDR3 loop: CSARGDSAYEQYF. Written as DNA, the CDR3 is TGCAGTGCTAGGGGGGACAGTGCCTACGAGCAGTACTTC.

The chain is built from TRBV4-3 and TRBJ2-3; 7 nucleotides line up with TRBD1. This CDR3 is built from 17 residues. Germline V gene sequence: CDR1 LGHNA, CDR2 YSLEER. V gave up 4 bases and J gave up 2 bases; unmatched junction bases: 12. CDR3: CASSREQGSLYTDTQYF. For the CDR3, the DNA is TGCGCCAGCAGCCGGGAACAGGGGTCTCTGTACACAGATACGCAGTATTTT.

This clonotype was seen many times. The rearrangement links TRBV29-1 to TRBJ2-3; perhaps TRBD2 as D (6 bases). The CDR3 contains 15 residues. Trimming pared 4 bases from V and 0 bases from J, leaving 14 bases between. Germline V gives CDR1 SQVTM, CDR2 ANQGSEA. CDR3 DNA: TGCAGCGTTGTGTTCGGGAGAAGTAGCACAGATACGCAGTATTTT. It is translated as CSVVFGRSSTDTQYF.

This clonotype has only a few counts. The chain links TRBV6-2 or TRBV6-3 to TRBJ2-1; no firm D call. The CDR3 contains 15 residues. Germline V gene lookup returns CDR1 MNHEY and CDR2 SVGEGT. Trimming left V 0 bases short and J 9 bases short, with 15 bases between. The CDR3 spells CASSYSPSLGSEQFF. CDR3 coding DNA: TGTGCCAGCAGTTACTCCCCCTCCCTAGGATCTGAGCAGTTCTTC.

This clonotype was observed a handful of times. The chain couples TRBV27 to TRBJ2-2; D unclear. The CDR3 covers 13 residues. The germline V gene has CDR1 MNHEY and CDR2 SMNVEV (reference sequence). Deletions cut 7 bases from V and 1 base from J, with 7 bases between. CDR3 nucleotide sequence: TGTGCCAGCATCAGCTTGAACACCGGGGAGCTGTTTTTT. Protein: CASISLNTGELFF.

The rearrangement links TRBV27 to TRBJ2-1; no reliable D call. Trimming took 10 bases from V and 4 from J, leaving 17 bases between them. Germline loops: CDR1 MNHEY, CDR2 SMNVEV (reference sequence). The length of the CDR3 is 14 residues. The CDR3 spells CATLPLGSYNEQFF. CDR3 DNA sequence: TGTGCCACCCTCCCCCTGGGGTCGTACAATGAGCAGTTCTTC.

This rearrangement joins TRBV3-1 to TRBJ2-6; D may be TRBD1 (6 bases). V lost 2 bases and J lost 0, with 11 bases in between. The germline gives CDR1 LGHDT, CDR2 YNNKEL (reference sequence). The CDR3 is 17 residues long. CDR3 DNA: TGTGCCAGCAGCCAAATAACAGGGCTCTCTGGGGCCAACGTCCTGACTTTC. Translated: CASSQITGLSGANVLTF.

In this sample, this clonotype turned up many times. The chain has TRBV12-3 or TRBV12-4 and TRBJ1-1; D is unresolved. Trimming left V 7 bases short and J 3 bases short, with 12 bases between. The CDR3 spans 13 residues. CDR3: CASTHREDTEAFF. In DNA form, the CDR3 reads TGTGCCAGCACACACCGGGAAGACACTGAAGCTTTCTTT.

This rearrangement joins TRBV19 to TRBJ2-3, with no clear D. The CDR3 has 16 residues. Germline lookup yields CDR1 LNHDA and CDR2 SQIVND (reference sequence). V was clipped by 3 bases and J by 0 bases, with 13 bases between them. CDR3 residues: CASSIGRIPSTDTQYF. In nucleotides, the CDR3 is TGTGCCAGTAGTATCGGGCGTATCCCTAGCACAGATACGCAGTATTTT.

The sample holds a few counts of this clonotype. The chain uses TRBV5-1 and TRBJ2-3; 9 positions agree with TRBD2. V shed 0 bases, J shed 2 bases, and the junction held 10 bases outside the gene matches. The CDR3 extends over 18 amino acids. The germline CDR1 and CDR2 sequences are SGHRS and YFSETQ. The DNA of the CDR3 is TGCGCCAGCAGCTTGGCCCCCGGGAGCGGGGGGTACACAGATACGCAGTATTTT. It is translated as CASSLAPGSGGYTDTQYF. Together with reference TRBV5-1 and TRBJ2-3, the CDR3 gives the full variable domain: KAGVTQTPRYLIKTRGQQVTLSCSPISGHRSVSWYQQTPGQGLQFLFEYFSETQRNKGNFPGRFSGRQFSNSRSEMNVSTLELGDSALYLCASSLAPGSGGYTDTQYFGPGTRLTVL.

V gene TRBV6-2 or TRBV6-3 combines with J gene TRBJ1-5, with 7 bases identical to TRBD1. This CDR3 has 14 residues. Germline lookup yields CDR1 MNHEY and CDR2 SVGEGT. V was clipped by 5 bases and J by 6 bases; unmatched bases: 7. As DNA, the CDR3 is TGTGCCAGCAGTAGACAGGGTACCGTTCAGCCCCAGCATTTT. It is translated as CASSRQGTVQPQHF.